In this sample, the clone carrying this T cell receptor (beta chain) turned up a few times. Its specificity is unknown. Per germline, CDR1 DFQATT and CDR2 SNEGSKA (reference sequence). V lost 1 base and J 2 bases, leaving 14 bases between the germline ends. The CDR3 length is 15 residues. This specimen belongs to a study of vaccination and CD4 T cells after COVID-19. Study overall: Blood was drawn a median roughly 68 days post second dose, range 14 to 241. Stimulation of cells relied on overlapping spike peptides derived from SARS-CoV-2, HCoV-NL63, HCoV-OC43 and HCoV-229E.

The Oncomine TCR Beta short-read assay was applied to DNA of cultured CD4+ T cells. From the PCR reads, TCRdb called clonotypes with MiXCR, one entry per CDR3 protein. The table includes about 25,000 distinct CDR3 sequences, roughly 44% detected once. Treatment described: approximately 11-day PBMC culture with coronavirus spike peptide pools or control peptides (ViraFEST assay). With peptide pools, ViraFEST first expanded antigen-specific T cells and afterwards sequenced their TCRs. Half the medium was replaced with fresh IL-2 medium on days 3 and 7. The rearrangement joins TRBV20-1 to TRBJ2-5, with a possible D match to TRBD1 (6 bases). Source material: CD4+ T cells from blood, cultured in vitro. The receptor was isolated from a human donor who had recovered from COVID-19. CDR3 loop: CSARGRQALQETQYF. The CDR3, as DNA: TGCAGTGCTAGAGGGCGACAGGCGCTACAAGAGACCCAGTACTTC.